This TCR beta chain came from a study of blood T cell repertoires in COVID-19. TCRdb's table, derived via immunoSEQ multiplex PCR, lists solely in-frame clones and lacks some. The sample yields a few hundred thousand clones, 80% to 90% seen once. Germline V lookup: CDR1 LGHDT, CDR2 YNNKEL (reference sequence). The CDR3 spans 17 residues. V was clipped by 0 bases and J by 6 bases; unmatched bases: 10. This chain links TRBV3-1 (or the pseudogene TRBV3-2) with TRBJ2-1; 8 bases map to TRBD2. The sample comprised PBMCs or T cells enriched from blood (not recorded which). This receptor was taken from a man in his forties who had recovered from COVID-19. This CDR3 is CASSQDSRGLVGNEQFF. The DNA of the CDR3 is TGTGCCAGCAGCCAAGATAGTAGGGGACTAGTAGGCAATGAGCAGTTCTTC.